The clone carrying this T cell receptor beta chain was found once. This sample was taken from a study of control samples from healthy donors and cancer patients. The data were produced by immunoSEQ multiplex PCR, yet TCRdb's version contains in-frame clones alone and is incomplete. The top ten hold about 1.6% of the sample, which has roughly 220,000 clones, roughly 94% seen once. This CDR3 has 13 residues. Per germline, CDR1 LNHDA and CDR2 SQIVND (reference sequence). V shed 3 bases and J shed 0 bases, with 5 bases lying between them. This clonotype originated in a man in his fifties in good health. Input material: blood. V is TRBV19 and J is TRBJ1-1; no clear D. The chain's CDR3 is CASSIQLNTEAFF. Here the CDR3 DNA reads TGTGCCAGTAGTATTCAGTTGAACACTGAAGCTTTCTTT.